This T cell receptor (beta chain) was documented in a study of T cell repertoires in cytomegalovirus infection. Study as a whole: CMV infection and matching HLA type were both indicated by public TCR beta signatures.

Study-level findings and limits: In two of eight donors, the top clonotype was HLA-C-restricted CMV-specific.

To note about this clonotype: The antigen remains undetermined.

Using its own MiXCR run on the reads, TCRdb lists one record per CDR3 protein. The sample yields approximately 400,000 distinct CDR3 sequences, 30% to 40% seen once. Looked up from germline, CDR1 is MGHRA and CDR2 is YSYEKL. The CDR3 is 15 amino acids. V shed 1 base and J shed 2 bases, with 11 bases lying between them. The sequencing input was PBMCs. V usage is TRBV4-1 and J usage is TRBJ1-2, with D unresolved. The sequence was obtained from a human donor in good health (CMV status not recorded). Some clones in this sample may be carry-over from other donors' samples. The CDR3 DNA sequence: TGCGCCAGCAGCCAAGTTGTAACGGACAACTATGGCTACACCTTC. Amino acids: CASSQVVTDNYGYTF.